This TCR beta chain is drawn from a study of T cell clones after liver transplantation. Whole-study context: Graft-donor-reactive sequences were compared with third-party-reactive TCRbeta sequences from pre-transplant mixed lymphocyte reactions.

CDR3 length equals 14 residues. From germline, CDR1 is LNHDA and CDR2 SQIVND (reference sequence). Note on this clone: One junction end disagrees with the germline gene, perhaps due to a read error.

Libraries were prepared by immunoSEQ multiplex PCR; TCRdb keeps only in-frame clonotypes and omits some of them. The table shows about 53,000 clones, with approximately 88% occurring only once. This chain links TRBV19 with TRBJ1-2, with D unresolved. The receptor was isolated from a human donor who received a liver transplant. The sequences come from CD4+ T cells from blood, collected before liver transplant. The CDR3 DNA sequence: TGTGCCAGTAGTGTAGACGAGACGGCATATGGCTACACCTTC. It is translated as CASSVDETAYGYTF.